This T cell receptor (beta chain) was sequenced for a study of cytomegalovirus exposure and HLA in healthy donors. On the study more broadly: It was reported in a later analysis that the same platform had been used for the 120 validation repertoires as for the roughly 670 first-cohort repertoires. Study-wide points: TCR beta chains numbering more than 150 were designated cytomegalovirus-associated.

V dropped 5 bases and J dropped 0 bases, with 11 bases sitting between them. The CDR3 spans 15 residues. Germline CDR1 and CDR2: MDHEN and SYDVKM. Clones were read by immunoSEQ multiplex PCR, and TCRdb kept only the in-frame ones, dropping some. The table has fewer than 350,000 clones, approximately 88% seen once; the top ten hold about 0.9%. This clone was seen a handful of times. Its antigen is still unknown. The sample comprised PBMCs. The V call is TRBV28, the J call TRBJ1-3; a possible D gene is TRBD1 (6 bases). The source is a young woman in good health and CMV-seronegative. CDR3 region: CASSRQAFSGNTIYF. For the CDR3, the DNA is TGTGCCAGCAGTCGACAGGCCTTCTCTGGAAACACCATATATTTT.